This T cell receptor beta chain was obtained from a study of neoadjuvant anti-PD-1 for oral cavity cancer. Germline CDR1 and CDR2: SQVTM and ANQGSEA. The V and J ends lost 8 bases and 1 base respectively, with 11 bases between them. The CDR3 length is 12 residues. TCRdb keeps only in-frame clones here, not all; method: immunoSEQ multiplex PCR. The sample contains about 68,000 clones, 80% to 90% of which appear only once. As to time point: after neoadjuvant nivolumab, at surgical resection. Patients were newly diagnosed with stage II-IVA oral cavity squamous cell carcinoma without prior systemic or radiation treatment.

Here the sequenced sample was PBMCs, taken after nivolumab (anti-PD-1) treatment. The clonotype comes from a person aged 40 to 85 with oral cavity squamous cell carcinoma. The rearrangement joins TRBV29-1 to TRBJ1-1; unclear D gene. The CDR3 nucleotides are TGCAGCCACCGACGGGGGAACACTGAAGCTTTCTTT. Translated, it gives CSHRRGNTEAFF.